The 23 T cell receptor beta chains below were found in one sample sequenced in a study of blood T cell repertoires in COVID-19. This table comes from immunoSEQ multiplex PCR, and its TCRdb copy is limited to in-frame clones, with some not included. The repertoire includes approximately 300,000 clones, around 82% of them detected once, and 15% to 18% sits in the top ten. Material for sequencing was peripheral blood. The receptors were gathered from a person between 70 and 80 years old with COVID-19, enrolled during active disease.

This sequence joins TRBV4-3 and TRBJ1-4, with no clear D. The ends were cut back, 0 bases at V and 5 bases at J, with 7 bases in the middle. The CDR3 has 14 residues. The germline gives CDR1 LGHNA, CDR2 YSLEER. This chain's CDR3 is CASSQDTSNEKLFF. For the CDR3, the DNA is TGCGCCAGCAGCCAAGATACGAGCAATGAAAAACTGTTTTTT.

The chain combines TRBV5-4 with TRBJ2-7; D is unclear. Looked up from germline, CDR1 is SGHNT and CDR2 is YYREEE (reference sequence). The CDR3 totals 14 residues. V gave up 0 bases and J gave up 6 bases, with 13 bases separating them. The CDR3 DNA reads as TGTGCCAGCAGCTTGGGGTTTTGGAGTTCCGAGCAGTACTTC. Amino acid sequence: CASSLGFWSSEQYF.

This clone was recorded a few times. This chain connects TRBV3-1 (or the pseudogene TRBV3-2) to TRBJ2-5, with 9 bases identical to TRBD2. The CDR3 length is 16 residues. Germline V CDR1 and CDR2: LGHDT, YNNKEL (reference sequence). V was clipped by 2 bases and J by 3 bases; unmatched bases: 7. The CDR3 DNA reads as TGTGCCAGCAGCCAATTCGTGGCGGGGGGGGAAGAGACCCAGTACTTC. Protein sequence: CASSQFVAGGEETQYF.

The V call is TRBV10-3, the J call TRBJ2-1; D is possibly TRBD1 (6 bases). From germline, CDR1 is ENHRY and CDR2 SYGVKD. V lost 2 bases to trimming and J lost 0 bases, with 11 bases between them. The CDR3 has 16 residues. CDR3 residues: CAISENTGSSYNEQFF. The CDR3, as DNA: TGTGCCATCAGTGAGAACACAGGGAGCTCCTACAATGAGCAGTTCTTC.

This clone appeared a few times. The junction does not match germline at one end; this may be a read error. This chain links TRBV27 with TRBJ2-7; TRBD2 aligns across 15 bases. Germline V lookup: CDR1 MNHEY, CDR2 SMNVEV (reference sequence). CDR3 length: 18 residues. CDR3 in DNA: TGTGCCAGCAGTTTATTCACGGGACTAGCGGGAGGCTCCCACGAGCAGTACTTC. The encoded protein is CASSLFTGLAGGSHEQYF.

As regards this clone: A read error may explain this, as a much larger clone is one base away. This sequence joins TRBV25-1 and TRBJ2-1, with D perhaps matching TRBD1 (6 bases). Trimming stripped 7 bases from V and 2 bases from J, with 9 bases between. This CDR3 region has 13 residues. Germline V lookup: CDR1 MGHDK, CDR2 SYGVNS. The CDR3 protein is CASKDSPYNEQFF. DNA for the CDR3: TGTGCCAGCAAGGACAGCCCCTACAATGAGCAGTTCTTC.

This clone was counted once. The rearrangement uses TRBV3-1 (or the pseudogene TRBV3-2) and TRBJ2-7; weak D call: TRBD2 (5 bases). This CDR3 has 14 residues. Trimming removed 4 bases from V and 6 bases from J, with 16 bases in between. CDR1 and CDR2 (germline): LGHDT, YNNKEL (reference sequence). CDR3 loop: CASSLTQPRGEQYF. Here the CDR3 DNA reads TGTGCCAGCAGCCTGACACAACCTCGGGGCGAGCAGTACTTC.

The gene calls are TRBV13 and TRBJ2-5; TRBD2 agrees at 12 bases. The CDR3 spans 15 residues. Trimming cost V 2 bases and J 5 bases; bases outside gene matches: 3. Germline V lookup: CDR1 PRHDT, CDR2 FYEKMQ (reference sequence). The CDR3 here is CASSLLAGGFETQYF. In nucleotides, the CDR3 is TGTGCCAGCAGCTTACTAGCGGGGGGGTTCGAGACCCAGTACTTC.

This rearrangement joins TRBV6-5 to TRBJ2-1, with TRBD2 matching 9 bases. Germline assignment: CDR1 MNHEY and CDR2 SVGAGI. V shed 8 bases, J shed 4 bases, and the junction held 3 bases outside the gene matches. This CDR3 contains 13 residues. Here the CDR3 reads CASGGREYNEQFF. The CDR3 DNA is TGTGCCAGCGGCGGGAGGGAATACAATGAGCAGTTCTTC.

This chain uses TRBV7-9 with TRBJ1-1; D remains unclear. Per the germline V gene, CDR1 is SEHNR and CDR2 is FQNEAQ (reference sequence). Trimming removed 5 bases at V and 4 bases at J, with 8 bases between. The CDR3 runs to 12 residues. The CDR3 DNA reads TGTGCCAGCAGCCCGGGAGTCACTGAAGCTTTCTTT. Translation gives CASSPGVTEAFF.

The rearrangement links TRBV30 to TRBJ1-4; no reliable D call. In germline, CDR1 is GTSNPN, CDR2 SVGIG (reference sequence). V dropped 2 bases and J dropped 6 bases, with 19 bases sitting between them. There are 16 residues in the CDR3. DNA of the CDR3: TGTGCCTGGAGTCCTGGTTCAGTCCGGAGGGATGAAAAACTGTTTTTT. Translated: CAWSPGSVRRDEKLFF.

The V and J genes are TRBV5-4 and TRBJ2-1, with D tentatively TRBD2 (5 bases). Germline CDR1 SGHNT, CDR2 YYREEE (reference sequence). The ends were cut back, 2 bases at V and 0 bases at J, with 9 bases in the middle. This CDR3 is 15 amino acids long. The CDR3 here is CASSLGGSSYNEQFF. CDR3 DNA: TGTGCCAGCAGCTTAGGAGGAAGCTCCTACAATGAGCAGTTCTTC.

The chain is built from TRBV5-5 and TRBJ1-5, with D possibly being TRBD1 (5 bases). Germline V gene lookup returns CDR1 SGHKS and CDR2 YYEKEE (reference sequence). The CDR3 is 17 amino acids. The V and J ends lost 1 base and 6 bases respectively, with 20 bases between them. This CDR3 reads CASSLRSRSGAPQPQHF. Here the CDR3 DNA reads TGTGCCAGCAGCTTGAGGAGTAGGTCTGGGGCTCCTCAGCCCCAGCATTTT.

The chain joins TRBV6-2 or TRBV6-3 to TRBJ1-5, with a tentative D call TRBD1 (5 bases). V shed 5 bases and J shed 3 bases, with 8 bases lying between them. CDR3 size: 13 residues. CDR1 is MNHEY, CDR2 SVGEGT, per germline. The CDR3 bases are TGTGCCAGCAGTGGACACACCAATCAGCCCCAGCATTTT. Translated, it gives CASSGHTNQPQHF.

The gene calls are TRBV7-9 and TRBJ2-1, with 7 nucleotides matching TRBD2. The CDR3 extends over 12 amino acids. The V segment lost 4 bases and the J segment 10 bases; nucleotides outside the gene matches: 4. Germline CDR1 reads SEHNR; CDR2 reads FQNEAQ (reference sequence). The CDR3 loop is CASSSEAGEQFF. CDR3 nucleotide sequence: TGTGCCAGCAGCTCCGAAGCGGGGGAGCAGTTCTTC.

This sequence joins TRBV11-2 and TRBJ2-7, with 7 nucleotides matching TRBD2. Germline CDR1 reads SGHAT; CDR2 reads FQNNGV. This CDR3 is 17 amino acids long. V trimming: 0 bases; J trimming: 0 bases; junction bases outside the gene matches: 8. In DNA form, the CDR3 reads TGTGCCAGCAGCTTAGATGGGGCTAGCGGAATCTCCTACGAGCAGTACTTC. Protein product: CASSLDGASGISYEQYF. Complete variable domain (other parts from reference TRBV11-2 and TRBJ2-7): EAGVAQSPRYKIIEKRQSVAFWCNPISGHATLYWYQQILGQGPKLLIQFQNNGVVDDSQLPKDRFSAERLKGVDSTLKIQPAKLEDSAVYLCASSLDGASGISYEQYFGPGTRLTVT.

The CDR3: CASGRVQPQHF. The DNA of the CDR3 is TGTGCCAGCGGCAGGGTCCAGCCCCAGCATTTT. The V call is TRBV27, the J call TRBJ1-5, with a weak D call TRBD1 (5 bases). Trimming removed 8 bases from V and 7 bases from J, with 9 bases in between. This CDR3 is 11 amino acids long. Looked up from germline, CDR1 is MNHEY and CDR2 is SMNVEV (reference sequence).

The V gene is TRBV7-6, the J gene TRBJ1-5; tentatively, D is TRBD1 (5 bases). The germline V and J ends were trimmed by 1 base and 3 bases, with 10 bases remaining between them. CDR1 is SGHVS and CDR2 is FNYEAQ in the germline V gene. The CDR3 extends over 15 amino acids. CDR3 residues: CASSLESGNNQPQHF. As DNA, the CDR3 is TGTGCCAGCAGCTTAGAGTCAGGGAACAATCAGCCCCAGCATTTT.

The chain is built from TRBV5-1 and TRBJ2-7; D unresolved. The V end lost 2 bases, the J end lost 0 bases, and 9 bases lay between the germline ends. The germline V gene encodes CDR1 SGHRS and CDR2 YFSETQ. The CDR3 contains 14 residues. The chain's CDR3 is CASSFSASSYEQYF. The CDR3 nucleotides read TGCGCCAGCAGCTTCAGCGCCAGCTCCTACGAGCAGTACTTC.

The chain recombines TRBV5-4 with TRBJ1-6; TRBD1 matches at 7 bases. V lost 4 bases to trimming and J lost 7 bases; unmatched junction nucleotides: 14. The CDR3 runs to 17 residues. CDR1 and CDR2 from the germline V gene are SGHNT and YYREEE (reference sequence). CDR3 nucleotide sequence: TGTGCCAGCAGCCCCACCCCGGGTACAGGGGAGAATTCACCCCTCCACTTT. Residues: CASSPTPGTGENSPLHF.

The J gene is TRBJ1-2, the V gene TRBV18; TRBD1 is a possible D gene (6 bases). The germline V and J ends were trimmed by 3 bases and 4 bases, with 18 bases remaining between them. CDR3 length: 16 residues. The germline CDR1 and CDR2 sequences are KGHSH and LQKENI. The CDR3 is CASSPSGGAHIYGYTF. CDR3 in DNA: TGTGCCAGCTCACCGTCGGGGGGGGCGCATATCTATGGCTACACCTTC.

V is TRBV6-1 and J is TRBJ1-6; TRBD1 matches at 7 bases. The V segment lost 2 bases and the J segment 7 bases; nucleotides outside the gene matches: 11. Germline values: CDR1 MNHNS, CDR2 SASEGT. The CDR3 runs 17 residues. This CDR3 reads CASSELLGGSRNSPLHF. The CDR3 DNA follows: TGTGCCAGCAGTGAACTCCTAGGGGGCAGTAGGAATTCACCCCTCCACTTT.

The rearrangement uses TRBV2 and TRBJ2-7; 8 positions match TRBD2. The length of the CDR3 is 11 residues. Trimming took 7 bases from V and 7 from J; bases not matched to a gene: 3. Germline V CDR1 and CDR2: SNHLY, FYNNEI. CDR3 loop: CASTRGGEQYF. The CDR3 region has the DNA TGTGCCAGCACCCGCGGGGGGGAGCAGTACTTC.